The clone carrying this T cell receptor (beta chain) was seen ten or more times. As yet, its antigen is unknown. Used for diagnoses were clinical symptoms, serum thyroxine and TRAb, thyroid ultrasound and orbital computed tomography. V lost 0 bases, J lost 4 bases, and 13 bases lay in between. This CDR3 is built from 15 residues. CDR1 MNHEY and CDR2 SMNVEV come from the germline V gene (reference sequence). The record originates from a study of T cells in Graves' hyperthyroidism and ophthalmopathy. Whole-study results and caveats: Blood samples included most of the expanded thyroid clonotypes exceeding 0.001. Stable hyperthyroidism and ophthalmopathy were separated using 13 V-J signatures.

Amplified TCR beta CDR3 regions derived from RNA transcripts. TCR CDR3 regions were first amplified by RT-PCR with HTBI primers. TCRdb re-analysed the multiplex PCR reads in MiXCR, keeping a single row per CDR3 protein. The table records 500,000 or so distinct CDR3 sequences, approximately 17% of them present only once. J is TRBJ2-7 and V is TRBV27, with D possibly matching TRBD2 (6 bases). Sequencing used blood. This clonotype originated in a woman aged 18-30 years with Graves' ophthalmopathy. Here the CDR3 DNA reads TGTGCCAGCAGTTTATCGGGGCGGGGAGGATACGAGCAGTACTTC. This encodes CASSLSGRGGYEQYF.